The 15 T cell receptor beta chains reported below all come from one sample, sequenced in a study of immune heterogeneity within non-small cell lung tumors. TCR beta CDR3 regions came from multiplex PCR with 32 forward V and 13 reverse J primers. In TCRdb, the multiplex PCR reads were re-called with MiXCR into one record per CDR3 protein. The sample lists 10,000 to 15,000 distinct CDR3 sequences; around 23% were seen once. As template, the study used bulk tumor genomic DNA at around 590 ng per sample. Widely spaced biopsies, several per primary tumor, were obtained at surgery. Those enrolled were patients newly diagnosed with untreated non-small cell lung cancer and undergoing curative surgery. The sample taken for sequencing was lung tumor tissue. The receptors were sampled from a man aged 50-59 years with non-small cell lung cancer.

This clonotype was detected a few times. V and J are TRBV5-1 and TRBJ2-3; TRBD1 agrees at 8 bases. This CDR3 spans 17 amino acids. Germline assignment: CDR1 SGHRS and CDR2 YFSETQ. The V gene end was trimmed by 0 bases and the J gene end by 6 bases; junction bases not matched to a gene: 12. CDR3 in amino acids: CASSLEGRTGSGDTQYF. In DNA form, the CDR3 reads TGCGCCAGCAGCTTGGAGGGACGGACAGGGAGTGGCGATACGCAGTATTTT.

Concerning this clonotype: At one of its ends the junction is not consistent with the germline gene, which may arise from a read error. The J gene is TRBJ1-2, the V gene TRBV4-1, with 10 bases lining up with TRBD1. The CDR3 is 15 residues long. Germline V gene sequence: CDR1 MGHRA, CDR2 YSYEKL. CDR3 amino acids: CARSPRDRGKYGYTF. CDR3 sequence (DNA): TGCGCCAGAAGCCCGAGGGACAGGGGAAAATATGGCTACACCTTC.

Concerning this clonotype itself: One base away lies a much larger clone, so this may be a sequencing read error. The V call is TRBV15, the J call TRBJ2-1; 9 bases fit TRBD2. The CDR3 runs to 15 residues. Trimming cost V 3 bases and J 8 bases; bases outside gene matches: 8. CDR1 and CDR2 from the germline V gene are LNHNV and YYDKDF (reference sequence). This chain's CDR3 is CATSRRRGGHDEQFF. CDR3 DNA: TGTGCCACCAGCAGGCGGCGGGGGGGCCACGATGAGCAGTTCTTC.

The sample holds many counts of this clonotype. The chain is built from TRBV12-3 or TRBV12-4 and TRBJ1-2; D is perhaps TRBD1 (5 bases). CDR3 length equals 15 residues. The germline V and J ends were trimmed by 6 bases and 1 base, with 15 bases remaining between them. CDR3 loop: CASSPVGVDNYGYTF. The CDR3 DNA follows: TGTGCCAGCAGCCCTGTAGGGGTGGATAACTATGGCTACACCTTC.

This clonotype was observed many times. The chain recombines TRBV24-1 with TRBJ1-5; D gene uncertain. The germline gives CDR1 KGHDR, CDR2 SFDVKD. V was pared by 6 bases and J by 0 bases, with 8 bases between. The CDR3 has 14 amino acids. The CDR3 reads CATSYQDSNQPQHF. The CDR3 DNA reads TGTGCCACCAGTTACCAGGATAGCAATCAGCCCCAGCATTTT.

This clonotype is judged medium-sized (0.01 to 0.1%). The chain couples TRBV6-5 to TRBJ2-7, with TRBD2 matching over 11 bases. CDR1 is MNHEY and CDR2 is SVGAGI in the germline V gene. The CDR3 consists of 15 residues. Trimming cost V 0 bases and J 6 bases; bases outside gene matches: 4. In DNA, the CDR3 is TGTGCCAGCAGTTACTCGGTAGCGGGGGGGCGCGAGCAGTACTTC. Translation gives CASSYSVAGGREQYF.

This clonotype was seen ten or more times. V is TRBV7-6 and J is TRBJ1-1; D gene ambiguous. V was trimmed by 0 bases and J by 8 bases, leaving 10 bases between them. Germline-derived CDR1 and CDR2 are SGHVS and FNYEAQ. This CDR3 spans 13 amino acids. Here the CDR3 reads CASSLAASSEAFF. The CDR3 bases are TGTGCCAGCAGCTTAGCGGCCTCATCAGAAGCTTTCTTT.

This clonotype was observed many times. DNA for the CDR3: TGCAGTGTCAGGGATACAGGGAGCACTGAAGCTTTCTTT. Translation gives CSVRDTGSTEAFF. The chain employs TRBV20-1 and TRBJ1-1, with D possibly TRBD1 on 6 matching bases. The V end was cut by 7 bases, the J end by 4 bases, with 16 bases between. The CDR3 totals 13 residues. CDR1 is DFQATT and CDR2 is SNEGSKA in the germline V gene (reference sequence).

By sample fraction, this clonotype is medium-sized. The CDR3 DNA sequence: TGTGCCAGCAGCCCCCTGGGCGGAACTACCTACGAGCAGTACTTC. It yields the protein CASSPLGGTTYEQYF. V is TRBV7-2 and J is TRBJ2-7; no reliable D call. This CDR3 contains 15 residues. CDR1 and CDR2 from the germline V gene are SGHTA and FQGNSA. Trimming removed 5 bases at V and 2 bases at J, with 16 bases between.

This clonotype is deemed medium-sized. V usage is TRBV7-9 and J usage is TRBJ2-7; 9 bases map to TRBD1. This CDR3 region has 14 residues. The junction had 5 bases not matched to a gene; V was cut back by 5 bases and J by 3 bases. CDR1 is SEHNR, CDR2 FQNEAQ, per germline (reference sequence). The DNA of the CDR3 is TGTGCCAGCAGCACCTGGACAGGGGACTACGAGCAGTACTTC. This gives the protein CASSTWTGDYEQYF.

The chain carries TRBV20-1 and TRBJ2-2; 9 nucleotides agree with TRBD2. The V and J ends lost 3 bases and 3 bases, in that order; junction bases with no gene match: 5. The CDR3 consists of 15 residues. The germline V gene has CDR1 DFQATT and CDR2 SNEGSKA (reference sequence). For the CDR3, the DNA is TGCAGTGCTAGTAACGCGGGGGGGGACACCGGGGAGCTGTTTTTT. It codes for CSASNAGGDTGELFF.

As to this clonotype: This could be a read error, since a much larger clone is one nucleotide away. The chain couples TRBV6-2 or TRBV6-3 to TRBJ2-6, with a weak D call TRBD1 (5 bases). Germline CDR1 and CDR2: MNHEY and SVGEGT. The CDR3 is 18 amino acids. Written as DNA, the CDR3 is TGTGCCAGCAGTTACTCGAGGAAGGTCGGCTCTGGGGCCCACGTCCTGACTTTC. It is translated as CASSYSRKVGSGAHVLTF.

This clonotype was detected many times. The V and J genes are TRBV20-1 and TRBJ1-5; unclear D gene. The CDR3 loop spans 12 amino acids. Germline V gives CDR1 DFQATT, CDR2 SNEGSKA (reference sequence). V was pared by 0 bases and J by 7 bases, with 7 bases between. The CDR3 nucleotides read TGCAGTGCTAGAGATCACAGCCAGCCCCAGCATTTT. This translates into CSARDHSQPQHF.

The table lists this clonotype with a few counts. The V call is TRBV25-1, the J call TRBJ2-5, with 7 bases lining up with TRBD2. V lost 5 bases and J lost 1; bases outside the gene matches: 19. There are 19 residues in the CDR3. Germline V gene lookup returns CDR1 MGHDK and CDR2 SYGVNS. This CDR3 is CASSLSQKGLVFSQETQYF. Here the CDR3 DNA reads TGTGCCAGCAGTCTCTCTCAAAAAGGACTAGTATTTTCCCAAGAGACCCAGTACTTC.

This clonotype is medium-sized within its sample. J is TRBJ2-7 and V is TRBV27, with TRBD1 matching over 7 bases. The germline V gene has CDR1 MNHEY and CDR2 SMNVEV (reference sequence). The V gene end was trimmed by 6 bases and the J gene end by 6 bases; junction bases not matched to a gene: 11. This CDR3 has 14 residues. As DNA, the CDR3 is TGTGCCAGCAGGAGGGGGCAGGGAGAAACCGAGCAGTACTTC. This encodes CASRRGQGETEQYF.